A selection of T cell receptor beta chains follows, all from one sample in a study of shared clonotypes between healthy human individuals. Assay used: immunoSEQ multiplex PCR; TCRdb lists only in-frame clones, some missing. The data hold around 1,900,000 clones, with just under 95% observed a single time. The specimen was naive CD8+ T cells from PBMCs. These receptors were taken from a man younger than 30 in good health. Some clones in this sample may be carry-over from other donors' samples. Both conserved end residues are trimmed from each CDR3. Each record gives: J gene, V gene, CDR3 protein.

TRBJ1-2,TRBV4-1,ASSPDRGLYYGYT
TRBJ2-7,TRBV5-1,ASGPSPYEQY
TRBJ2-1,TRBV29-1,SARPTYNEQF
TRBJ2-3,TRBV6-6,ASSLRPGQGEHTQY
TRBJ2-7,TRBV11-2,ASSDYEQY
TRBJ2-1,TRBV13,ASSPSKGLAGVANEQF
TRBJ1-1,TRBV4-1,ASSQDSRNTEAF
TRBJ2-4,TRBV4-3,ASSQGWGTGKFGNIQY
TRBJ1-2,TRBV6-5,ASSPTGSYGYT
TRBJ2-3,TRBV4-1,ASRDLASTDTQY
TRBJ1-4,TRBV7-9,ASSQRTGLYEKLF
TRBJ2-7,TRBV21-1,ASLKYEQY
TRBJ1-1,TRBV18,ASSPLTTQWGGEAF
TRBJ2-1,TRBV19,ASKRKPAGVFRNEQF
TRBJ1-1,TRBV7-9,ASRLLGDLNTEAF
TRBJ1-2,TRBV4-1,ASSQRQGADYGYT
TRBJ1-2,TRBV5-1,ASSLPSGQTILNYGYT
TRBJ2-1,TRBV5-4,ASSSKRETYNEQF
TRBJ1-4,TRBV6-5,ASSPGWGRNEKLF
TRBJ1-2,TRBV25-1,ASSDLKGVGYYGYT
TRBJ2-3,TRBV28,ASSTLAGTSTDTQY
TRBJ2-7,TRBV27,ASSLLAQVGEQY
TRBJ2-5,TRBV27,ASSPHLRETQY
TRBJ2-7,TRBV7-9,ASSPTEKPYEQY
TRBJ2-7,TRBV19,ASSLLGGYEQY
TRBJ2-5,TRBV27,ASSPLLGETQY
TRBJ2-1,TRBV7-3,ASSPSGDNEQF
TRBJ1-5,TRBV19,ASSIVAAASNQPQH
TRBJ1-2,TRBV27,ASSSDISNYGYT
TRBJ2-7,TRBV28,ASLSGTGRYEQY
TRBJ2-7,TRBV7-9,ASSFRDRESDEQY
TRBJ2-1,TRBV9,ASSDRGGTYNEQF
TRBJ2-7,TRBV4-3,ASSPTNPAYEQY
TRBJ2-7,TRBV6-6,ASGLAGAYYEQY
TRBJ2-1,TRBV27,ASSLGAAGVFGQF
TRBJ2-3,TRBV5-1,ASSVQWEATDTQY
TRBJ2-7,TRBV5-1,ASSPARTSGSYEQY
TRBJ1-3,TRBV28,ASGWDASYGNTIY
TRBJ1-1,TRBV4-3,ASSQGDPYRGGDMNTEAF
TRBJ2-7,TRBV10-3,AISEFLAGLVEQY
TRBJ1-2,TRBV15,ATSSSRGTNYGYT
TRBJ1-5,TRBV4-2,ASSPDRVSNQPQH
-,TRBV29-1,SVSLDSEQY
-,TRBV29-1,SVIDGSYEQY
TRBJ1-2,TRBV7-8,ASSLYSGTGRIGYT
TRBJ1-2,TRBV5-6,ASSPGGAGYGYT
TRBJ1-1,TRBV29-1,SVSGGYTEAF
TRBJ2-5,TRBV7-8,ASSRGLAGGSMETQY
TRBJ2-5,TRBV5-6,ASSPPSAQETQY